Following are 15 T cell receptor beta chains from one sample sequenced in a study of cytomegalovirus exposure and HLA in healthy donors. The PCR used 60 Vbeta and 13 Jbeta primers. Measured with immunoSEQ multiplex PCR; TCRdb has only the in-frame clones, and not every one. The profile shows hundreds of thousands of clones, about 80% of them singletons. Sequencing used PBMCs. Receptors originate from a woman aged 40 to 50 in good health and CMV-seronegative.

This chain's CDR3 is CASSLTPRDYGYTF. CDR3 DNA: TGCGCCAGCAGCTTGACACCGAGGGACTATGGCTACACCTTC. The chain links TRBV5-1 to TRBJ1-2; no clear D. Trimming left V 1 base short and J 3 bases short, with 10 bases between. Germline CDR1 and CDR2: SGHRS and YFSETQ. The CDR3 is 14 amino acids.

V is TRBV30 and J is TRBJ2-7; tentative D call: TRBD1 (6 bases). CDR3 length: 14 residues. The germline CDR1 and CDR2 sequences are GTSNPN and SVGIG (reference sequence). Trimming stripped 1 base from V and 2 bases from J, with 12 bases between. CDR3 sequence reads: CAWSEGDGAYEQYF. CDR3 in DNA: TGTGCCTGGAGTGAGGGGGACGGAGCCTACGAGCAGTACTTC.

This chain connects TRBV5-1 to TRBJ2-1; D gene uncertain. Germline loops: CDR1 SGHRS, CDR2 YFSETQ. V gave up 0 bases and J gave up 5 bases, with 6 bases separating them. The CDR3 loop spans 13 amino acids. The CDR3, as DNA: TGCGCCAGCAGCTTGGGCGCAAACAATGAGCAGTTCTTC. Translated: CASSLGANNEQFF.

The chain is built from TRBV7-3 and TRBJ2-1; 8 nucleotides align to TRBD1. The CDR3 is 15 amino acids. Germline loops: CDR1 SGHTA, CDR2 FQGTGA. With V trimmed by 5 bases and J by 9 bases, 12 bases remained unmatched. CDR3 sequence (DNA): TGTGCCAGCAGCCCGGACAGGGTGGTGATCAGTGAGCAGTTCTTC. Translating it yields CASSPDRVVISEQFF.

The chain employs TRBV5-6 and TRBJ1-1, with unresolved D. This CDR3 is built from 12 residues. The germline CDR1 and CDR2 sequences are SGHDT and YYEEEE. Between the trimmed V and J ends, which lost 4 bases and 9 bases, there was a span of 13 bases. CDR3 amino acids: CASSGEGVKAFF. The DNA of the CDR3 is TGTGCCAGCAGCGGGGAGGGAGTGAAAGCTTTCTTT. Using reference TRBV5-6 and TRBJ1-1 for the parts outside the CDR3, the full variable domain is DAGVTQSPTHLIKTRGQQVTLRCSPKSGHDTVSWYQQALGQGPQFIFQYYEEEERQRGNFPDRFSGHQFPNYSSELNVNALLLGDSALYLCASSGEGVKAFFGQGTRLTVV.

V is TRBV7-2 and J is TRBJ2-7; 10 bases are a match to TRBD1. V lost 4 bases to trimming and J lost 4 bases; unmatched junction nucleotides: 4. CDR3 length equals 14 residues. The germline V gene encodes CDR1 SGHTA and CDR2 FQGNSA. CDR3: CASSWDRGGYEQYF. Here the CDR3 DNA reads TGTGCCAGCAGCTGGGACAGGGGAGGGTACGAGCAGTACTTC.

The CDR3 bases are TGTGCCAGCAGCAAAGGACTTAGCTCCTATAATTCACCCCTCCACTTT. Amino acid sequence: CASSKGLSSYNSPLHF. The chain carries TRBV21-1 and TRBJ1-6. TRBV21-1 counts as a pseudogene. The CDR3 loop spans 16 amino acids.

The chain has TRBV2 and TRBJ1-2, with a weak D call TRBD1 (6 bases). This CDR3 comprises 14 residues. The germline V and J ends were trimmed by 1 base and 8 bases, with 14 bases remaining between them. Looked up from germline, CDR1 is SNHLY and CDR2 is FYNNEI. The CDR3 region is CASSEGVRGAGYTF. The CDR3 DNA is TGTGCCAGCAGTGAAGGGGTACGGGGGGCGGGCTACACCTTC.

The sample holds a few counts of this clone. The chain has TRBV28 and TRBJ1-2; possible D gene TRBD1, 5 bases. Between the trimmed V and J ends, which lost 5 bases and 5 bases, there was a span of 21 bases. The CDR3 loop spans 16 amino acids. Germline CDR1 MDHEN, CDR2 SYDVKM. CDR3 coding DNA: TGTGCCAGCAGTACCCACCCGGGCAGGGAAAGGTATGGCTACACCTTC. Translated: CASSTHPGRERYGYTF.

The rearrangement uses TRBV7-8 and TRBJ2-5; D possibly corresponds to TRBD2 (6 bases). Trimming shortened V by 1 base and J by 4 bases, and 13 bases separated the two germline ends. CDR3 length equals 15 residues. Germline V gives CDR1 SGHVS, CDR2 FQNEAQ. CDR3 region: CASSLVRRGGETQYF. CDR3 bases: TGTGCCAGCAGCTTAGTACGGCGGGGTGGAGAGACCCAGTACTTC.

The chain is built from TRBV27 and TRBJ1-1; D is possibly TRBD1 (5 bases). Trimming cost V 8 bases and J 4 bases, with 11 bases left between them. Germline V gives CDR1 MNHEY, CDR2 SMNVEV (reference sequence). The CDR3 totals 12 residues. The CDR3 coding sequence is TGTGCCAGCCATAGGGGTCCCACTGAAGCTTTCTTT. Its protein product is CASHRGPTEAFF.

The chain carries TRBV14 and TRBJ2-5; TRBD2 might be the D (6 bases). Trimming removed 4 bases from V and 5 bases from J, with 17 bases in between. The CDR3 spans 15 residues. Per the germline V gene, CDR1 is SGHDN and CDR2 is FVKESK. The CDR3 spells CASSPGGARGETQYF. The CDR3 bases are TGTGCCAGCAGCCCGGGCGGGGCCCGGGGGGAGACCCAGTACTTC.

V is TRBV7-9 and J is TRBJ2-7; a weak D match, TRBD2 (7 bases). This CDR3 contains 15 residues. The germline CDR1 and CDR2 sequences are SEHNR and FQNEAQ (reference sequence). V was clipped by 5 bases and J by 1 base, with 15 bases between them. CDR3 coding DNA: TGTGCCAGCAGCCCAGGGGAGGGGCAGTCCTACGAGCAGTACTTC. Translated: CASSPGEGQSYEQYF.

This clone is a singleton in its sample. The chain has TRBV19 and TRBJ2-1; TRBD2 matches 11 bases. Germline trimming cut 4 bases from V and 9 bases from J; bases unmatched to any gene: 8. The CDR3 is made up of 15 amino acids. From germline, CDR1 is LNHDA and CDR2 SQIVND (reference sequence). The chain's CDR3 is CASSTNSGGALEQFF. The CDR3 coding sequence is TGTGCCAGTAGTACAAATAGCGGGGGGGCCCTTGAGCAGTTCTTC.

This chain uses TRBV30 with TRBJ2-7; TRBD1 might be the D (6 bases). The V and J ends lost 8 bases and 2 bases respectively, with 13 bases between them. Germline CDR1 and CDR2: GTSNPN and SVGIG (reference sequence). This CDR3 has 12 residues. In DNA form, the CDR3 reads TGTGCCACGACCAGGACAGCCTACGAGCAGTACTTC. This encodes CATTRTAYEQYF.